The 9 T cell receptor beta chains presented below share a single source sample, sequenced in a study of shared clonotypes between healthy human individuals. Generated by immunoSEQ multiplex PCR, the TCRdb table keeps only in-frame clones and is missing some. The repertoire consists of about 980,000 clones, with around three quarters occurring once and the leading ten covering approximately 1.5%. Sequenced: memory CD4+ T cells sorted from blood. Subset denoted: CD45RA-negative fraction. The receptors come from a man aged 18 to 29 in good health.

The chain couples TRBV15 to TRBJ2-5, with TRBD2 as a possible D gene (6 bases). CDR1 is LNHNV, CDR2 YYDKDF, per germline (reference sequence). Trimming left V 1 base short and J 0 bases short, with 9 bases between. This CDR3 has 15 residues. In DNA, the CDR3 is TGTGCCACCAGCAGAGGTGGGGGGAACCAAGAGACCCAGTACTTC. Translated: CATSRGGGNQETQYF.

V usage is TRBV28 and J usage is TRBJ2-3, with 7 bases identical to TRBD1. Trimming took 6 bases from V and 5 from J; bases not matched to a gene: 8. Germline CDR1 and CDR2: MDHEN and SYDVKM. The CDR3 is 14 residues long. CDR3 residues: CASRADRIGDTQYF. CDR3 DNA sequence: TGTGCCAGCAGGGCGGACAGGATAGGAGATACGCAGTATTTT.

This clone was picked up a small number of times. The gene calls are TRBV19 and TRBJ2-2, with 13 bases identical to TRBD2. This CDR3 region has 18 residues. V was clipped by 6 bases and J by 7 bases; unmatched bases: 14. The germline gives CDR1 LNHDA, CDR2 SQIVND (reference sequence). CDR3 sequence: CASSPRPGTSGTGGELFF. CDR3 coding DNA: TGTGCCAGTAGCCCAAGGCCCGGGACTAGCGGGACTGGCGGGGAGCTGTTTTTT.

This chain connects TRBV28 to TRBJ1-5; D not resolved. The length of the CDR3 is 14 residues. Germline V gives CDR1 MDHEN, CDR2 SYDVKM. V lost 1 base and J 4 bases, leaving 8 bases between the germline ends. Written as DNA, the CDR3 is TGTGCCAGCAGTTTATTTGAGTTAAATCAGCCCCAGCATTTT. It yields the protein CASSLFELNQPQHF.

The genes are TRBV7-2 and TRBJ2-7; the D gene is possibly TRBD1 (6 bases). Trimming removed 1 base at V and 4 bases at J, with 14 bases between. Germline lookup yields CDR1 SGHTA and CDR2 FQGNSA. The CDR3 sequence is 15 residues long. Written as DNA, the CDR3 is TGTGCCAGCAGCTTAGGTGGGACACTTAGGTACGAGCAGTACTTC. This gives the protein CASSLGGTLRYEQYF.

The CDR3 spells CASSLRTERNSPLHF. The CDR3 DNA reads TGCGCCAGCAGCTTGAGAACGGAACGTAATTCACCCCTCCACTTT. The rearrangement uses TRBV5-1 and TRBJ1-6; D unclear. The CDR3 extends over 15 amino acids. V was cut by 1 base and J by 6 bases, with 11 bases left in between. Germline CDR1 is SGHRS and CDR2 is YFSETQ.

This clone was counted only a few times. The V call is TRBV7-2, the J call TRBJ1-2; D is undetermined. The V and J ends lost 5 bases and 6 bases respectively, with 13 bases between them. Germline V gives CDR1 SGHTA, CDR2 FQGNSA. The CDR3 covers 13 residues. The CDR3 DNA sequence: TGTGCCAGCAGCCCCCACTTTAGGGATGGCTACACCTTC. Protein sequence: CASSPHFRDGYTF.

The gene calls are TRBV18 and TRBJ2-1; the D gene could be TRBD1 or TRBD2 (7 bases each). V shed 2 bases and J shed 7 bases, with 18 bases lying between them. CDR1 is KGHSH and CDR2 is LQKENI in the germline V gene. The CDR3 consists of 16 residues. The CDR3 coding sequence is TGTGCCAGCTCACCAGCAGGGGGGGTGTATATGAATGAGCAGTTCTTC. Its translation is CASSPAGGVYMNEQFF.

A few counts support this clone. V and J are TRBV9 and TRBJ2-2; 8 bases fit TRBD1. The CDR3 has 16 amino acids. J lost 6 bases, V lost 0 bases, and 7 bases had no gene match. The germline CDR1 and CDR2 sequences are SGDLS and YYNGEE. The CDR3 is CASSVDSGGSSGELFF. The CDR3 nucleotides are TGTGCCAGCAGCGTAGACTCAGGGGGCTCATCCGGGGAGCTGTTTTTT.